This T cell receptor (beta chain) emerged from a study of T cells in Graves' hyperthyroidism and ophthalmopathy. This clonotype was observed many times. What was amplified from RNA transcripts were TCR beta CDR3 regions. HTBI primers were the set used in a first-round RT-PCR of the TCR CDR3. TCRdb re-analysed the multiplex PCR reads in MiXCR, keeping a single row per CDR3 protein. The sample shows some 510,000 distinct CDR3 sequences, around 20% of them seen only once. Germline V gene sequence: CDR1 MNHNS, CDR2 SASEGT. The CDR3 consists of 11 residues. V was cut by 8 bases and J by 7 bases, with 11 bases left in between.

The chain carries TRBV6-1 and TRBJ1-2, with D possibly being TRBD1 (5 bases). The sample was blood. This TCR was sampled from a man aged 18 to 30 with Graves' hyperthyroidism. This CDR3 is CASQAGPGYTF. The CDR3 region has the DNA TGTGCCAGCCAGGCAGGGCCTGGCTACACCTTC.